One sample yielded the 24 T cell receptor beta chains listed below, sequenced in a study of cytomegalovirus exposure and HLA in healthy donors. Amplification used 60 Vbeta primers and 13 Jbeta primers. Libraries were prepared by immunoSEQ multiplex PCR; TCRdb keeps only in-frame clonotypes and omits some of them. In the table there are roughly 250,000 clones, 80% of which are singletons. Sequenced sample: PBMCs. The origin of the receptors is a girl aged 2-10 years in good health and CMV-seronegative.

Regarding this clone: The junction does not match germline at one end; this may be a read error. The chain employs TRBV27 and TRBJ2-5; TRBD2 agrees at 12 bases. CDR1 and CDR2 from the germline V gene are MNHEY and SMNVEV (reference sequence). CDR3 size: 13 residues. The CDR3 loop is CASSTGTSGPTDF. As DNA, the CDR3 is TGTGCCAGCAGCACCGGGACTAGCGGGCCGACCGACTTC.

V and J are TRBV27 and TRBJ1-5; 7 bases fit TRBD1. CDR1 and CDR2 (germline): MNHEY, SMNVEV (reference sequence). Trimming at V came to 2 bases and at J to 2 bases, leaving 9 bases not matched to a gene. This CDR3 is 17 amino acids long. The CDR3 reads CASSLKGQSLRNQPQHF. The CDR3 region has the DNA TGTGCCAGCAGTTTAAAGGGACAGAGTCTGCGCAATCAGCCCCAGCATTTT.

The chain is built from TRBV2 and TRBJ1-2, with TRBD1 matching 7 bases. The V gene end was trimmed by 11 bases and the J gene end by 3 bases; junction bases not matched to a gene: 6. Per the germline V gene, CDR1 is SNHLY and CDR2 is FYNNEI. CDR3 length: 12 residues. DNA of the CDR3: TGTGCCGACAGGGATGTGGACTATGGCTACACCTTC. Its protein is CADRDVDYGYTF.

J is TRBJ2-3 and V is TRBV2, with TRBD2 matching over 9 bases. CDR3 size: 14 residues. CDR1 is SNHLY, CDR2 FYNNEI, per germline. J gave up 4 bases and V 4 bases, and 3 bases lay outside the gene matches. The CDR3 DNA sequence: TGTGCCAGCAGTGTCCAGCGGGGGGCAGATACGCAGTATTTT. It encodes CASSVQRGADTQYF.

V is TRBV4-2 and J is TRBJ2-5; unclear D gene. V lost 4 bases and J lost 5, with 14 bases in between. Germline V gene data show CDR1 as LGHNA and CDR2 as YNFKEQ. The CDR3 sequence is 14 residues long. CDR3 sequence: CASSLGLAGETQYF. The CDR3 DNA sequence: TGTGCCAGCAGCCTGGGTCTTGCCGGGGAGACCCAGTACTTC.

This rearrangement joins TRBV14 to TRBJ2-4, with a tentative D call TRBD1 (6 bases). From germline, CDR1 is SGHDN and CDR2 FVKESK. The CDR3 covers 17 residues. The V and J ends lost 4 bases and 0 bases respectively, with 16 bases between them. The CDR3 sequence is CASSLRDNILAKNIQYF. The CDR3 bases are TGTGCCAGCAGCCTCCGGGACAACATCCTAGCCAAAAACATTCAGTACTTC.

The gene calls are TRBV5-5 and TRBJ2-5; TRBD2 matches at 7 bases. The CDR3 contains 14 residues. CDR1 is SGHKS and CDR2 is YYEKEE in the germline V gene (reference sequence). Germline trimming cut 6 bases from V and 4 bases from J; bases unmatched to any gene: 9. The CDR3 here is CASTPRVAGETQYF. DNA of the CDR3: TGTGCCAGCACCCCCAGGGTAGCGGGAGAGACCCAGTACTTC. The full variable domain, its missing parts supplied by reference TRBV5-5 and TRBJ2-5, is DAGVTQSPTHLIKTRGQQVTLRCSPISGHKSVSWYQQVLGQGPQFIFQYYEKEERGRGNFPDRFSARQFPNYSSELNVNALLLGDSALYLCASTPRVAGETQYFGPGTRLLVL.

J is TRBJ2-7 and V is TRBV9; D ambiguous. The CDR3 runs to 14 residues. V was cut by 0 bases and J by 0 bases, with 7 bases left in between. Germline values: CDR1 SGDLS, CDR2 YYNGEE. CDR3 DNA: TGTGCCAGCAGCGTAGAGAGCCCCTCCTACGAGCAGTACTTC. Protein product: CASSVESPSYEQYF.

Only one count was recorded for this clone. The chain carries TRBV13 and TRBJ2-7; D is possibly TRBD1 (6 bases). The CDR3 sequence is 14 residues long. With 4 bases removed from V and 3 bases from J, the gap between germline ends came to 13 bases. Germline assignment: CDR1 PRHDT and CDR2 FYEKMQ (reference sequence). CDR3: CASSSTGGLYEQYF. In nucleotides, the CDR3 is TGTGCCAGCAGCTCGACAGGAGGCCTCTACGAGCAGTACTTC.

V usage is TRBV14 and J usage is TRBJ2-7; D might be TRBD1 (5 bases). Germline CDR1 reads SGHDN; CDR2 reads FVKESK. This CDR3 comprises 11 residues. The V gene lost 6 bases and the J gene lost 4 bases, with 7 bases spanning the gap. The CDR3 DNA reads as TGTGCCAGCAGTCAGGGTTACGAGCAGTACTTC. It encodes CASSQGYEQYF.

This clone was detected once. This chain uses TRBV6-6 with TRBJ2-7; 9 positions agree with TRBD1. V lost 6 bases and J lost 3; bases outside the gene matches: 3. Germline CDR1 MNHNY, CDR2 SVGAGI (reference sequence). The CDR3 runs 13 residues. The CDR3 protein is CASSRDRDYEQYF. The CDR3 bases are TGTGCCAGCAGCCGGGACAGGGACTACGAGCAGTACTTC.

This clone was detected once. The rearrangement links TRBV27 to TRBJ1-2; TRBD1 agrees at 11 bases. V gave up 1 base and J gave up 2 bases; unmatched junction bases: 3. Looked up from germline, CDR1 is MNHEY and CDR2 is SMNVEV (reference sequence). The CDR3 runs 16 residues. In nucleotides, the CDR3 is TGTGCCAGCAGTTTATTTGGGACAGGGGGAAACTATGGCTACACCTTC. It translates to CASSLFGTGGNYGYTF.

The genes are TRBV7-8 and TRBJ2-1; TRBD2 might be the D (5 bases). CDR1 and CDR2 (germline): SGHVS, FQNEAQ. The CDR3 sequence is 14 residues long. Trimming pared 4 bases from V and 8 bases from J, leaving 15 bases between. Here the CDR3 DNA reads TGTGCCAGCAGCTGGGGAGAGGCGCTCGATGAGCAGTTCTTC. Its protein product is CASSWGEALDEQFF.

This sequence joins TRBV5-6 and TRBJ2-1; 10 bases map to TRBD2. This CDR3 is 15 amino acids long. V trimming: 1 base; J trimming: 8 bases; junction bases outside the gene matches: 6. Germline V gene sequence: CDR1 SGHDT, CDR2 YYEEEE. CDR3 DNA: TGTGCCAGCAGCTTGCCAGCGGGGGGGCAGTATGAGCAGTTCTTC. This sequence encodes CASSLPAGGQYEQFF.

The chain uses TRBV7-2 and TRBJ1-1; 8 bases align to TRBD1. The trim removed 4 bases at V and 4 bases at J, leaving 5 bases unmatched. The CDR3 contains 14 residues. Germline values: CDR1 SGHTA, CDR2 FQGNSA. The CDR3 here is CASSYRGGSTEAFF. The CDR3 DNA is TGTGCCAGCAGCTACAGGGGGGGGAGCACTGAAGCTTTCTTT.

The chain employs TRBV29-1 and TRBJ2-7; TRBD2 agrees at 11 bases. The germline V gene has CDR1 SQVTM and CDR2 ANQGSEA. The CDR3 has 16 amino acids. Germline trimming cut 3 bases from V and 1 base from J; bases unmatched to any gene: 8. CDR3 coding DNA: TGCAGCGTTGATGGGGGCCTAGCGGGAGGTTCCTACGAGCAGTACTTC. Protein product: CSVDGGLAGGSYEQYF.

This clone was found once. The chain couples TRBV15 to TRBJ1-4, with a tentative D call TRBD1 (6 bases). Germline CDR1 is LNHNV and CDR2 is YYDKDF (reference sequence). The CDR3 is 17 residues long. V lost 1 base, J lost 7 bases, and 19 bases lay in between. CDR3: CATSRANIWGQGEKLFF. Here the CDR3 DNA reads TGTGCCACCAGCAGAGCTAATATTTGGGGGCAGGGTGAAAAACTGTTTTTT. Based on the CDR3 plus reference TRBV15 and TRBJ1-4, the full variable domain is DAMVIQNPRYQVTQFGKPVTLSCSQTLNHNVMYWYQQKSSQAPKLLFHYYDKDFNNEADTPDNFQSRRPNTSFCFLDIRSPGLGDTAMYLCATSRANIWGQGEKLFFGSGTQLSVL.

The CDR3 is CASSLKEIYGYTF. The CDR3 DNA reads as TGTGCCAGCAGTTTGAAGGAGATCTATGGCTACACCTTC. The chain carries TRBV28 and TRBJ1-2; no clear D gene. CDR3 length equals 13 residues. The germline V gene encodes CDR1 MDHEN and CDR2 SYDVKM. Trimming removed 3 bases at V and 4 bases at J, with 9 bases between.

The rearrangement joins TRBV5-6 to TRBJ1-1; unclear D gene. Germline V gene lookup returns CDR1 SGHDT and CDR2 YYEEEE. Trimming shortened V by 5 bases and J by 5 bases, and 16 bases separated the two germline ends. There are 14 residues in the CDR3. CDR3 amino acids: CASRIWGGMTEAFF. As DNA, the CDR3 is TGTGCCAGCAGAATATGGGGAGGGATGACTGAAGCTTTCTTT.

J is TRBJ1-1 and V is TRBV27, with a possible D match to TRBD1 (6 bases). Germline V gene sequence: CDR1 MNHEY, CDR2 SMNVEV (reference sequence). The CDR3 spans 14 residues. Trimming shortened V by 5 bases and J by 0 bases, and 10 bases separated the two germline ends. CDR3 nucleotide sequence: TGTGCCAGCAGTCCCGAGGGGGTGAACACTGAAGCTTTCTTT. Protein: CASSPEGVNTEAFF.

This clone is a singleton in its sample. The chain has TRBV27 and TRBJ2-3, with TRBD2 matching 9 bases. From germline, CDR1 is MNHEY and CDR2 SMNVEV (reference sequence). The CDR3 length is 16 residues. V shed 4 bases and J 5 bases; nucleotides not matched to a gene: 10. The CDR3 here is CASSSIGRGGQDTQYF. In DNA, the CDR3 is TGTGCCAGCAGTTCCATTGGGCGGGGGGGCCAAGATACGCAGTATTTT.

This rearrangement joins TRBV7-9 to TRBJ2-7; 10 nucleotides match TRBD2. CDR1 is SEHNR and CDR2 is FQNEAQ in the germline V gene (reference sequence). This CDR3 spans 15 amino acids. With 1 base clipped from V and 4 bases from J, the junction kept 4 bases outside the gene matches. CDR3 coding DNA: TGTGCCAGCAGCTTAGTGGCTAGCGGGAGTTACGAGCAGTACTTC. Its protein is CASSLVASGSYEQYF.

This sequence joins TRBV7-6 and TRBJ2-2, with a tentative D call TRBD2 (6 bases). V was clipped by 1 base and J by 7 bases, with 7 bases between them. Germline V gives CDR1 SGHVS, CDR2 FNYEAQ. CDR3 length: 13 amino acids. For the CDR3, the DNA is TGTGCCAGCAGCTTAGGGGGGGACGGGGAGCTGTTTTTT. Translated: CASSLGGDGELFF.

V is TRBV2 and J is TRBJ2-1; 9 bases are shared with TRBD2. V lost 6 bases to trimming and J lost 4 bases; unmatched junction nucleotides: 7. CDR1 is SNHLY and CDR2 is FYNNEI in the germline V gene. This CDR3 contains 15 residues. The CDR3 loop is CASSALAGRYNEQFF. As DNA, the CDR3 is TGTGCCAGCAGCGCTCTAGCGGGACGTTACAATGAGCAGTTCTTC.